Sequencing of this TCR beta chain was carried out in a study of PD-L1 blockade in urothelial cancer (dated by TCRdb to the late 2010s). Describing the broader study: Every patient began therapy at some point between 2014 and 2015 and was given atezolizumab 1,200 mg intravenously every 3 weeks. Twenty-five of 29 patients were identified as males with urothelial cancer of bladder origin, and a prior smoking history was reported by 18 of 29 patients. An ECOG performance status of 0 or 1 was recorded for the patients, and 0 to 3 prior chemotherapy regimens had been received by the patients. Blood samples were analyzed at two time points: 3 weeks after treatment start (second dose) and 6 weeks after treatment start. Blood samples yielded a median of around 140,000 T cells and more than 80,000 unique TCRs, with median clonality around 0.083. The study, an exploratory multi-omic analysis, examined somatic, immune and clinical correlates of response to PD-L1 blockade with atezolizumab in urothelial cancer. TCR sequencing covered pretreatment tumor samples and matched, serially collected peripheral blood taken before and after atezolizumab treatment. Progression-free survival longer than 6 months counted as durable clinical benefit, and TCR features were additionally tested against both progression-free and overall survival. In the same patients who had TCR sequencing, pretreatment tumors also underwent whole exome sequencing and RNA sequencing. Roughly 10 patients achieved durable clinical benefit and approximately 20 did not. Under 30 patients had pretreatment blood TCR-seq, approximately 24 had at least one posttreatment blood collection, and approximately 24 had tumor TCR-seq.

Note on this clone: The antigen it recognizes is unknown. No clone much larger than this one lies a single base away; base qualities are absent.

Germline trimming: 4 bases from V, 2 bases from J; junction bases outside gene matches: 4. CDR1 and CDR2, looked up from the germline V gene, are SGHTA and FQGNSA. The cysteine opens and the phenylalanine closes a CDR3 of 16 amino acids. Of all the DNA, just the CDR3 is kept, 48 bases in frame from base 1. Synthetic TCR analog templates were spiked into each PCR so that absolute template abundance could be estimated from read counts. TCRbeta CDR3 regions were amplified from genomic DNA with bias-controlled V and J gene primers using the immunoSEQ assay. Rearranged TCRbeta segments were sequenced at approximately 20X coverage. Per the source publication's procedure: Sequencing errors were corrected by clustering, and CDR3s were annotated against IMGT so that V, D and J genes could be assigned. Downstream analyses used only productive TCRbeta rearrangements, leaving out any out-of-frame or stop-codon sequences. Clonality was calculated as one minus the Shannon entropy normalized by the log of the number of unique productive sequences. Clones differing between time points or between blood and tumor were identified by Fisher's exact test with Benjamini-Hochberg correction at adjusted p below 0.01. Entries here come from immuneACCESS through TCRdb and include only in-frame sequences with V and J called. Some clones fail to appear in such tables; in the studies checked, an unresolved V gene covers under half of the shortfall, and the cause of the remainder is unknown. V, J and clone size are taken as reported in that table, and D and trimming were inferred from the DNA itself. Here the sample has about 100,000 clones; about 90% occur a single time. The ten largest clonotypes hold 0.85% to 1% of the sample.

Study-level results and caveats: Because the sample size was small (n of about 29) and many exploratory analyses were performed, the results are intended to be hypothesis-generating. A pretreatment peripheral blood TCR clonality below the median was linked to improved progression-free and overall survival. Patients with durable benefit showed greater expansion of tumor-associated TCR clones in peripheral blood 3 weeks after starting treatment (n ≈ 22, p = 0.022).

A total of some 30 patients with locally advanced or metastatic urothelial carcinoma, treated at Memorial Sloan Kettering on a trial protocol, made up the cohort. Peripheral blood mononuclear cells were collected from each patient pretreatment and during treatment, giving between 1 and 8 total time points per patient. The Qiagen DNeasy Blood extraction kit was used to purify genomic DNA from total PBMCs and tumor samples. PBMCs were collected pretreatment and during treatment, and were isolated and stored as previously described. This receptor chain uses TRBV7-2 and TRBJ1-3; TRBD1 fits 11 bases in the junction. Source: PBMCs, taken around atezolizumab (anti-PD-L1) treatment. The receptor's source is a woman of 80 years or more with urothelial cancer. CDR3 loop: CASSSDRGLAGNTIYF. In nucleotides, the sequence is TGTGCCAGCAGCTCGGACAGGGGGCTGGCTGGAAACACCATATATTTT.